Below are 13 T cell receptor beta chains sequenced from a single sample in a study of beta chain features in type 1 diabetes. Study-wide points: Type 1 diabetes patients had moderately but significantly shorter TCRB CDR3s in all four CD4+ subsets.

Their cognate antigens are unknown. TCRB transcripts that were expressed got sequenced, as all of the isolated RNA had been reverse transcribed. Profiling relied on immunoSEQ multiplex PCR, and the TCRdb table lists in-frame clones only, not all of them. Of roughly 250,000 clones detected, 20% appear once; the ten largest clones hold roughly 0.028%. Sample: naive CD4+ T cells from blood. The source of these receptors is a woman in her forties with type 1 diabetes.

The chain combines TRBV4-2 with TRBJ2-1; 8 bases align to TRBD2. The CDR3 runs to 16 residues. V was pared by 0 bases and J by 9 bases, with 10 bases of the junction left unmatched. CDR1 LGHNA and CDR2 YNFKEQ come from the germline V gene. CDR3 loop: CASSQDSLAGGVEQFF. CDR3 coding DNA: TGTGCCAGCAGCCAAGATAGCCTAGCGGGTGGGGTTGAGCAGTTCTTC.

This clone was detected only a few times. The rearrangement joins TRBV30 to TRBJ1-2, with 9 bases aligning to TRBD1. Germline trimming cut 6 bases from V and 8 bases from J; bases unmatched to any gene: 13. This CDR3 spans 14 amino acids. Germline V CDR1 and CDR2: GTSNPN, SVGIG (reference sequence). The CDR3 sequence is CACAGTGKEGGYTF. The CDR3 DNA is TGTGCCTGCGCTGGGACAGGGAAGGAAGGCGGCTACACCTTC.

The chain links TRBV5-6 to TRBJ2-1; D unresolved. V was cut by 0 bases and J by 6 bases, with 7 bases left in between. The CDR3 has 13 amino acids. Germline V gene sequence: CDR1 SGHDT, CDR2 YYEEEE. The CDR3 coding sequence is TGTGCCAGCAGCTTGGGGGCTCCCAATGAGCAGTTCTTC. The encoded protein is CASSLGAPNEQFF.

This clone occurred once. This chain joins TRBV2 and TRBJ2-7; D gene uncertain. The length of the CDR3 is 12 residues. CDR1 SNHLY and CDR2 FYNNEI come from the germline V gene. The germline V and J ends were trimmed by 6 bases and 4 bases, with 10 bases remaining between them. The chain's CDR3 is CASRAVFYEQYF. Here the CDR3 DNA reads TGTGCCAGCAGGGCTGTTTTTTACGAGCAGTACTTC.

This clone was counted once. V gene TRBV7-6 combines with J gene TRBJ2-1, with TRBD1 as a possible D gene (6 bases). From germline, CDR1 is SGHVS and CDR2 FNYEAQ. This CDR3 is 13 amino acids long. V gave up 5 bases and J gave up 7 bases, with 12 bases separating them. CDR3 nucleotide sequence: TGTGCCAGCAGCCACCCAGGGGTTAATGAGCAGTTCTTC. Its translation is CASSHPGVNEQFF.

The CDR3 bases are TGTGCCAGCAGTGTTTCCCCGGTCGCCGGGGAGCTGTTTTTT. Encoded protein: CASSVSPVAGELFF. This rearrangement joins TRBV9 to TRBJ2-2, with no clear D. The V gene lost 5 bases and the J gene lost 6 bases, with 14 bases spanning the gap. Germline V gene lookup returns CDR1 SGDLS and CDR2 YYNGEE. The CDR3 runs 14 residues.

In its sample, this clone was seen a few times. The V gene is TRBV25-1, the J gene TRBJ2-7; unclear D gene. This CDR3 contains 14 residues. The V and J ends lost 3 bases and 4 bases respectively, with 13 bases between them. Germline V gives CDR1 MGHDK, CDR2 SYGVNS. The CDR3 bases are TGTGCCAGCAGTGATCCCCGGTTCCGGTACGAGCAGTACTTC. It translates to CASSDPRFRYEQYF.

This clone was detected only a few times. J is TRBJ2-1 and V is TRBV5-1; 9 bases agree with TRBD1. The CDR3 is 16 amino acids. The V segment lost 0 bases and the J segment 4 bases; nucleotides outside the gene matches: 5. Germline-derived CDR1 and CDR2 are SGHRS and YFSETQ. For the CDR3, the DNA is TGCGCCAGCAGCTTGGTGGCGGGACAGGGTTACAATGAGCAGTTCTTC. Its protein is CASSLVAGQGYNEQFF.

The sample holds a few counts of this clone. This chain links TRBV28 with TRBJ2-1, with TRBD2 matching over 11 bases. The CDR3 spans 14 residues. The trim removed 5 bases at V and 7 bases at J, leaving 4 bases unmatched. Germline CDR1 and CDR2: MDHEN and SYDVKM. The CDR3 sequence: CASSRLAGKNEQFF. The CDR3 nucleotides are TGTGCCAGCAGTAGACTAGCGGGAAAGAATGAGCAGTTCTTC. The variable domain in full, with the rest retrieved from reference TRBV28 and TRBJ2-1, is DVKVTQSSRYLVKRTGEKVFLECVQDMDHENMFWYRQDPGLGLRLIYFSYDVKMKEKGDIPEGYSVSREKKERFSLILESASTNQTSMYLCASSRLAGKNEQFFGPGTRLTVL.

In its sample, this clone was seen a few times. The chain recombines TRBV7-2 with TRBJ2-3; TRBD1 aligns across 10 bases. Germline V gene sequence: CDR1 SGHTA, CDR2 FQGNSA. This CDR3 spans 17 amino acids. V shed 4 bases and J 1 base; nucleotides not matched to a gene: 8. The CDR3 loop reads CASSYRAGTGGTDTQYF. The CDR3 coding sequence is TGTGCCAGCAGCTACCGGGCCGGGACAGGGGGCACAGATACGCAGTATTTT.

Only a few counts were recorded for this clone. V is TRBV5-1 and J is TRBJ2-1; 7 nucleotides match TRBD2. The CDR3 is 14 amino acids. CDR1 is SGHRS and CDR2 is YFSETQ in the germline V gene. Losses at the gene ends were 7 bases for V and 6 bases for J; bases not matched to a gene: 10. The CDR3, as DNA: TGCGCCAGCTCCCGGACTAGGGTGACCAATGAGCAGTTCTTC. Protein: CASSRTRVTNEQFF.

This clone was seen a handful of times. The chain has TRBV7-3 and TRBJ2-7, with 10 bases lining up with TRBD1. The CDR3 runs 14 residues. The germline CDR1 and CDR2 sequences are SGHTA and FQGTGA. V lost 4 bases and J lost 6; bases outside the gene matches: 6. The CDR3 is CASSWGTGDSEQYF. In nucleotides, the CDR3 is TGTGCCAGCAGCTGGGGGACAGGGGACAGCGAGCAGTACTTC.

In this sample, this clone turned up a few times. The CDR3 here is CASSPQGGENQPQHF. CDR3 bases: TGTGCCAGCAGCCCCCAGGGGGGTGAAAATCAGCCCCAGCATTTT. The chain combines TRBV7-9 with TRBJ1-5; 7 nucleotides line up with TRBD1. V was pared by 5 bases and J by 4 bases, with 8 bases of the junction left unmatched. This CDR3 has 15 residues. Germline CDR1 and CDR2: SEHNR and FQNEAQ (reference sequence).